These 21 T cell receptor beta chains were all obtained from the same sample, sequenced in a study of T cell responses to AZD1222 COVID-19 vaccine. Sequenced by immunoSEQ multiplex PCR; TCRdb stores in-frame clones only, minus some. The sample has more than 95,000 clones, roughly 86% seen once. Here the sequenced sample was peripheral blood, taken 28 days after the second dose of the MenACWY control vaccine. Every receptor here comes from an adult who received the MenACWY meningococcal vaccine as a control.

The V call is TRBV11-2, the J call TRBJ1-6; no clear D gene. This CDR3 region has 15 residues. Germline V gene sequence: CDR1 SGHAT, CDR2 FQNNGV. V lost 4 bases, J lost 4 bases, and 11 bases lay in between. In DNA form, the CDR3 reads TGTGCCAGCAGCTCTCTAGGGCATTATAATTCACCCCTCCACTTT. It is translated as CASSSLGHYNSPLHF. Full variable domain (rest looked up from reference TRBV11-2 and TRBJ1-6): EAGVAQSPRYKIIEKRQSVAFWCNPISGHATLYWYQQILGQGPKLLIQFQNNGVVDDSQLPKDRFSAERLKGVDSTLKIQPAKLEDSAVYLCASSSLGHYNSPLHFGNGTRLTVT.

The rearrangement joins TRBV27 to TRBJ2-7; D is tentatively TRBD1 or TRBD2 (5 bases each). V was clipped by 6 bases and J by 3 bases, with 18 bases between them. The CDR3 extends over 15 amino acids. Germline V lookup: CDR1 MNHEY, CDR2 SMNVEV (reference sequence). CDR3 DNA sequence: TGTGCCAGCAGCTCCTTCCCGGGACCCCTCTACGAGCAGTACTTC. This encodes CASSSFPGPLYEQYF.

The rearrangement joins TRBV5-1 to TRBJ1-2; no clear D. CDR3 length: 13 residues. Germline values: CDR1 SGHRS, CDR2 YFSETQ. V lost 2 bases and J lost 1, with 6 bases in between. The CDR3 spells CASSFRDNYGYTF. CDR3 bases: TGCGCCAGCAGCTTTCGGGATAACTATGGCTACACCTTC.

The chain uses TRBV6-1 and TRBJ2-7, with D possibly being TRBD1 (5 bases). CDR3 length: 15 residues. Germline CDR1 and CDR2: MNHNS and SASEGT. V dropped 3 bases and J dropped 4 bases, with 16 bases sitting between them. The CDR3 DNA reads TGTGCCAGCAGTGATAGCAGGGTCGGTGTATACGAGCAGTACTTC. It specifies CASSDSRVGVYEQYF.

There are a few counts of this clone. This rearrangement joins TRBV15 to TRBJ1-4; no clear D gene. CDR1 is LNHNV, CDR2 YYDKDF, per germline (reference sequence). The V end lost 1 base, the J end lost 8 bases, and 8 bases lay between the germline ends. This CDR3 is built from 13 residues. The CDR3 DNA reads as TGTGCCACCAGCAGAGTGCCCAGCGAAAAACTGTTTTTT. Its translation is CATSRVPSEKLFF.

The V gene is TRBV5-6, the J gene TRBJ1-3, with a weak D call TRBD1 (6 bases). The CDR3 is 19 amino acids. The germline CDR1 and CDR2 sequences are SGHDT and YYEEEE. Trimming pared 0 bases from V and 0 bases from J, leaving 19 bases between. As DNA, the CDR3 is TGTGCCAGCAGCTTGGGTTGGGGGGCCGGGACCCACTCTGGAAACACCATATATTTT. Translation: CASSLGWGAGTHSGNTIYF.

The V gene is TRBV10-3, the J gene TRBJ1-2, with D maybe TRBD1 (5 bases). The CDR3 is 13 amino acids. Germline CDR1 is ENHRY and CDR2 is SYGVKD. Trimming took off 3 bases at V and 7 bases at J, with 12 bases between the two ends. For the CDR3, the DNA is TGTGCCATCAGTGATAGGGGTGGGGTTGGCTACACCTTC. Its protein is CAISDRGGVGYTF.

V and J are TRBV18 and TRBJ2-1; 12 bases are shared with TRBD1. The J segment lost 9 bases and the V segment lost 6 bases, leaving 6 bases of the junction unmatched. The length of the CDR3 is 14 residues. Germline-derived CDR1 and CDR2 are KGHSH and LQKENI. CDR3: CASSPGQGAAEQFF. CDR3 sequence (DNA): TGTGCCAGCTCTCCGGGACAGGGGGCCGCTGAGCAGTTCTTC. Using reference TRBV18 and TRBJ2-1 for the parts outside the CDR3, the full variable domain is NAGVMQNPRHLVRRRGQEARLRCSPMKGHSHVYWYRQLPEEGLKFMVYLQKENIIDESGMPKERFSAEFPKEGPSILRIQQVVRGDSAAYFCASSPGQGAAEQFFGPGTRLTVL.

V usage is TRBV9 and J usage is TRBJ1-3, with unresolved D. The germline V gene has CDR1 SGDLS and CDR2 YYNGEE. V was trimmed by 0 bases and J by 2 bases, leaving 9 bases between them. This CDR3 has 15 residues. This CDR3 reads CASSVVPGPGNTIYF. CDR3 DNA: TGTGCCAGCAGCGTAGTTCCGGGTCCTGGAAACACCATATATTTT. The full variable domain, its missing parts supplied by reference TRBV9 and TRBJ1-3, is DSGVTQTPKHLITATGQRVTLRCSPRSGDLSVYWYQQSLDQGLQFLIQYYNGEERAKGNILERFSAQQFPDLHSELNLSSLELGDSALYFCASSVVPGPGNTIYFGEGSWLTVV.

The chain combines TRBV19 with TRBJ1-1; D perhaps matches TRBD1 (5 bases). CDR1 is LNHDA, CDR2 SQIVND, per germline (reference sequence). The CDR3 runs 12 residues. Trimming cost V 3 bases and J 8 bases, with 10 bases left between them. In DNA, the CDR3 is TGTGCCAGTAGTATGGGGACGTTCGAAGCTTTCTTT. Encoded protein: CASSMGTFEAFF. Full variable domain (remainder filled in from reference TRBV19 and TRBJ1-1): DGGITQSPKYLFRKEGQNVTLSCEQNLNHDAMYWYRQDPGQGLRLIYYSQIVNDFQKGDIAEGYSVSREKKESFPLTVTSAQKNPTAFYLCASSMGTFEAFFGQGTRLTVV.

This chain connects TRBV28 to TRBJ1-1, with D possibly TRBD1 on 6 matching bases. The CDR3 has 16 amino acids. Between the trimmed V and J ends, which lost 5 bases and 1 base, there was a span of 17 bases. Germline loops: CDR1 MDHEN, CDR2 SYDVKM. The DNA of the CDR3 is TGTGCCAGCAGTACACGGAGGGGGGCCTGGAACACTGAAGCTTTCTTT. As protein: CASSTRRGAWNTEAFF.

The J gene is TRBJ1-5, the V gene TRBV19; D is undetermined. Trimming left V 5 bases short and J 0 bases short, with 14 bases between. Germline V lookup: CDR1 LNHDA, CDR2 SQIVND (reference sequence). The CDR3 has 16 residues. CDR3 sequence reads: CASSFQVLDSNQPQHF. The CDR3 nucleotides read TGTGCCAGTAGTTTCCAAGTTCTTGATAGCAATCAGCCCCAGCATTTT.

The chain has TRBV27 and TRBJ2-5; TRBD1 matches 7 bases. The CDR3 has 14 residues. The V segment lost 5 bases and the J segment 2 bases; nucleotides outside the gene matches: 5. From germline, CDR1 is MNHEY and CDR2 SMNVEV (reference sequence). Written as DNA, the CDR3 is TGTGCCAGCAGTCCGTGGGACAGACAAGAGACCCAGTACTTC. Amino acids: CASSPWDRQETQYF.

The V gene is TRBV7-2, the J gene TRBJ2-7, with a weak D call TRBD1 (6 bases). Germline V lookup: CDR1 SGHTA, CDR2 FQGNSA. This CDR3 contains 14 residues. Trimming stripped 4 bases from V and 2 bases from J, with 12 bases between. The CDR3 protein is CASSYGQSAYEQYF. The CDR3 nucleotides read TGTGCCAGCAGCTACGGACAGTCGGCCTACGAGCAGTACTTC.

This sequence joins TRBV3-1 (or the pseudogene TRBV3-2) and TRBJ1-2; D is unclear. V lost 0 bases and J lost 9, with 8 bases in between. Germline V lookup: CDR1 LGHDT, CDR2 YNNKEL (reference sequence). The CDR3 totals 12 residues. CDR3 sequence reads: CASSQESIRYTF. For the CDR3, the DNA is TGTGCCAGCAGCCAAGAGTCTATCCGCTACACCTTC.

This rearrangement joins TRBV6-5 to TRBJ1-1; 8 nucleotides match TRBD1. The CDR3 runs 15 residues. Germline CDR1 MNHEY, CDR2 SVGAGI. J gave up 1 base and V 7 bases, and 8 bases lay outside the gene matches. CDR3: CASINLGTGNTEAFF. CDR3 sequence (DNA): TGTGCCAGCATCAATCTCGGGACAGGGAACACTGAAGCTTTCTTT.

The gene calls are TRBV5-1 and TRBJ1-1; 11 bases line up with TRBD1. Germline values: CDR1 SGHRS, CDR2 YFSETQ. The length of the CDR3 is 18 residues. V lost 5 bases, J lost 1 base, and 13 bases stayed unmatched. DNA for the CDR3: TGCGCCAGCAGTCCACGTGGGACAGGGGGGCAAAAGAACACTGAAGCTTTCTTT. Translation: CASSPRGTGGQKNTEAFF.

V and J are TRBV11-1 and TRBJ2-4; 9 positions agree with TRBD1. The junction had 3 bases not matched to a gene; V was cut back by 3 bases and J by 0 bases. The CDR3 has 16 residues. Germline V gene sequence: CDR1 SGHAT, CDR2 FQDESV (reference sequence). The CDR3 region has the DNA TGTGCCAGCAGCTTTGACAGGGGGGTAGCCAAAAACATTCAGTACTTC. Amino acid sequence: CASSFDRGVAKNIQYF.

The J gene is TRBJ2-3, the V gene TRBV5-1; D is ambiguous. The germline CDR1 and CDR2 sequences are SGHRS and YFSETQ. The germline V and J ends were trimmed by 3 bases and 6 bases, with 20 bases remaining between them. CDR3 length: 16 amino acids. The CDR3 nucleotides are TGCGCCAGCAGCTCTTCGGAGCCAATTTCAAGGGATACGCAGTATTTT. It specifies CASSSSEPISRDTQYF.

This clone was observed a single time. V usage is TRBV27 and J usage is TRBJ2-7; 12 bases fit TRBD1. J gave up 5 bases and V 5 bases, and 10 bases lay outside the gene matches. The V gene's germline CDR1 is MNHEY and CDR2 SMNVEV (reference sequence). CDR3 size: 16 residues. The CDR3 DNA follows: TGTGCCAGCAGTCTTAACTCCGGGACAGGGGGCCACGAGCAGTACTTC. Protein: CASSLNSGTGGHEQYF.

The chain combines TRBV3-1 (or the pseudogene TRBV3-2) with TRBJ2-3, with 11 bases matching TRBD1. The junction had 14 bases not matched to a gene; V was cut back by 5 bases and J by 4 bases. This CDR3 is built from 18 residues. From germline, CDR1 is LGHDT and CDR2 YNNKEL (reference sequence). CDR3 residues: CASSSRLGQGALSDTQYF. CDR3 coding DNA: TGTGCCAGCAGCTCCCGTCTTGGACAGGGGGCGTTGTCAGATACGCAGTATTTT.